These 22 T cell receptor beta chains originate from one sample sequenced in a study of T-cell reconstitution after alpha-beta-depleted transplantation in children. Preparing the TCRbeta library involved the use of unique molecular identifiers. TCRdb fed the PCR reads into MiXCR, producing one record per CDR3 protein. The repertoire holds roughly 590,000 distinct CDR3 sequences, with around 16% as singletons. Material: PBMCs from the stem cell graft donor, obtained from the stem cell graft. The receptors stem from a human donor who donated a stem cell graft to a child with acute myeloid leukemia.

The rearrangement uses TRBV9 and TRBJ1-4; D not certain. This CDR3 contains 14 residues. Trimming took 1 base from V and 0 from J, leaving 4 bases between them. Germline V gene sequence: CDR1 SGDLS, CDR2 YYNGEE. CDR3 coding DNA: TGTGCCAGCAGCGTACAGGCAACTAATGAAAAACTGTTTTTT. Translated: CASSVQATNEKLFF.

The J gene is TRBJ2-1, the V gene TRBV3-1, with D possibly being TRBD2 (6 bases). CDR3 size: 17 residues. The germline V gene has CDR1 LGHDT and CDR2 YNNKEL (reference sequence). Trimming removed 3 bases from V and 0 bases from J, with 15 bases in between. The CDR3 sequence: CASSQSGLPSSYNEQFF. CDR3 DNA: TGTGCCAGCAGCCAGTCGGGACTGCCGAGCTCCTACAATGAGCAGTTCTTC.

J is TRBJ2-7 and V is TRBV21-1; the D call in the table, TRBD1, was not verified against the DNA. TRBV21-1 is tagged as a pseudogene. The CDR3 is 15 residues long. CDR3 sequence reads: CASGERGRELNEQYV. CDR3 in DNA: TGTGCCTCCGGGGAAAGGGGGCGAGAATTGAACGAGCAGTACGTC.

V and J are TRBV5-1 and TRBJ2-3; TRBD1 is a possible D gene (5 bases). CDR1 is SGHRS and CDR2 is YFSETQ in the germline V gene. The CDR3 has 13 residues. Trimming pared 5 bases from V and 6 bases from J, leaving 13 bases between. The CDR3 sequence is CASRRRQTDTQYF. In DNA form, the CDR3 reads TGCGCCAGCAGGCGTAGACAGACGGATACGCAGTATTTT. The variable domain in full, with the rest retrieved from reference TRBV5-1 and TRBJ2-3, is KAGVTQTPRYLIKTRGQQVTLSCSPISGHRSVSWYQQTPGQGLQFLFEYFSETQRNKGNFPGRFSGRQFSNSRSEMNVSTLELGDSALYLCASRRRQTDTQYFGPGTRLTVL.

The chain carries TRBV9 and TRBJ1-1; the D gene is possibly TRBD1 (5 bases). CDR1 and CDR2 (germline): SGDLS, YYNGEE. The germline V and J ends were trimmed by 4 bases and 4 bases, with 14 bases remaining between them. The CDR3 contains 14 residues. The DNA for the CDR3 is TGTGCCAGCAGCCCCAGGGCGATGAGCACTGAAGCTTTCTTT. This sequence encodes CASSPRAMSTEAFF.

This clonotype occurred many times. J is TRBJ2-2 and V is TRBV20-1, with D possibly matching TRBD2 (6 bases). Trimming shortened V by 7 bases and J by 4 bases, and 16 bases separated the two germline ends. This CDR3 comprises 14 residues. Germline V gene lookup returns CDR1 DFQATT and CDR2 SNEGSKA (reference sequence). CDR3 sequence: CSVRTTAATGELFF. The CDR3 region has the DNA TGCAGTGTCCGGACTACCGCGGCCACCGGGGAGCTGTTTTTT.

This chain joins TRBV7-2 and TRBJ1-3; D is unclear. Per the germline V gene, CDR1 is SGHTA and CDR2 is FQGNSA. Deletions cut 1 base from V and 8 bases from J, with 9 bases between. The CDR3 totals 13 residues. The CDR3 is CASSLGERDTIYF. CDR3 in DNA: TGTGCCAGCAGCTTAGGGGAGAGAGACACCATATATTTT.

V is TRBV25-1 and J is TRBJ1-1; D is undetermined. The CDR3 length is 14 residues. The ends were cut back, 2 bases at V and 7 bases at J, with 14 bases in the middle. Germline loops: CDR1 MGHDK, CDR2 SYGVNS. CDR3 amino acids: CASSEPGGQSEAFF. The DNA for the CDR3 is TGTGCCAGCAGTGAACCGGGAGGGCAGAGTGAAGCTTTCTTT.

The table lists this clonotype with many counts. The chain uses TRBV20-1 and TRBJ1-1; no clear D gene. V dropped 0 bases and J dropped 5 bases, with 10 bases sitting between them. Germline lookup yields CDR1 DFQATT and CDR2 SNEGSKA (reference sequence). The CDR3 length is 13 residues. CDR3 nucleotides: TGCAGTGCTAGAGATAAACCGTGGACTGAAGCTTTCTTT. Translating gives CSARDKPWTEAFF.

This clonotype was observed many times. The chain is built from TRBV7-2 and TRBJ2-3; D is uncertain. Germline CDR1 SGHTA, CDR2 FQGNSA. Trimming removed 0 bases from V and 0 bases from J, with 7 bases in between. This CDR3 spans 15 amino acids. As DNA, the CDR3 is TGTGCCAGCAGCTTAGCGCTTTTCAGCACAGATACGCAGTATTTT. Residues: CASSLALFSTDTQYF.

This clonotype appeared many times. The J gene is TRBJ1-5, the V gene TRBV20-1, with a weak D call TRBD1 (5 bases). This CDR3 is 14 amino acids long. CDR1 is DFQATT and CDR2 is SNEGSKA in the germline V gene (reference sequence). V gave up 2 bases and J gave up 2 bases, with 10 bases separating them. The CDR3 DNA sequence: TGCAGTGCTAGAAGGGCCAGGGGCAATCAGCCCCAGCATTTT. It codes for CSARRARGNQPQHF.

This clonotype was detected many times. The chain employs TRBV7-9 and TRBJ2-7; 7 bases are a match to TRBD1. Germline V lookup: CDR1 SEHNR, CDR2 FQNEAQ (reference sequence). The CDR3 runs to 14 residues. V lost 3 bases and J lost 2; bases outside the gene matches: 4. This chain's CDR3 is CASSFTGAPYEQYV. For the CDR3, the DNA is TGTGCCAGCAGCTTTACAGGGGCACCCTACGAGCAGTACGTC.

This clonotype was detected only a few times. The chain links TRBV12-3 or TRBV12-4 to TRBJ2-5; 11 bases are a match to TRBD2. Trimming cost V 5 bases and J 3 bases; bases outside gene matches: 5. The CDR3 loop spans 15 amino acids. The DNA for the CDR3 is TGTGCCAGCAGTGGGAGACTAGCGGGGAAAGAGACCCAGTACTTC. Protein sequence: CASSGRLAGKETQYF.

CDR3 DNA: TGTGCCAGCAGTTACTCAAGGATAAGCTACGAGCAGTACTTC. This sequence encodes CASSYSRISYEQYF. The chain is built from TRBV6-2 or TRBV6-3 and TRBJ2-7; D remains ambiguous. Germline V gene data show CDR1 as MNHEY and CDR2 as SVGEGT. This CDR3 contains 14 residues. V was cut by 0 bases and J by 3 bases, with 9 bases left in between.

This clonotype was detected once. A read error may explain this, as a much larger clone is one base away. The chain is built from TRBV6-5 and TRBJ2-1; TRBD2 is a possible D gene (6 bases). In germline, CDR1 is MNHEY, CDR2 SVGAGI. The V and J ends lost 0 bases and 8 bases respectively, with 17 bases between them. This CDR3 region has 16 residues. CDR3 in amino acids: CASSYSLRGCLYEQFF. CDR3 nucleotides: TGTGCCAGCAGTTACTCGTTACGGGGGTGCCTCTATGAGCAGTTCTTC.

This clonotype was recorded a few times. The CDR3 reads CASSLISPQGVDTIYF. For the CDR3, the DNA is TGTGCCAGCAGCTTGATAAGCCCCCAGGGAGTGGACACCATATATTTT. The chain employs TRBV7-9 and TRBJ1-3; D is possibly TRBD1 (5 bases). The CDR3 sequence is 16 residues long. From germline, CDR1 is SEHNR and CDR2 FQNEAQ (reference sequence). V dropped 3 bases and J dropped 8 bases, with 20 bases sitting between them.

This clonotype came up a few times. The CDR3 protein is CASSLEEGQGNQPQHF. The DNA for the CDR3 is TGTGCCAGCAGCTTAGAAGAGGGACAGGGCAATCAGCCCCAGCATTTT. The rearrangement links TRBV7-8 to TRBJ1-5; 8 nucleotides match TRBD1. V lost 1 base to trimming and J lost 2 bases; unmatched junction nucleotides: 4. CDR1 is SGHVS, CDR2 FQNEAQ, per germline. The CDR3 covers 16 residues.

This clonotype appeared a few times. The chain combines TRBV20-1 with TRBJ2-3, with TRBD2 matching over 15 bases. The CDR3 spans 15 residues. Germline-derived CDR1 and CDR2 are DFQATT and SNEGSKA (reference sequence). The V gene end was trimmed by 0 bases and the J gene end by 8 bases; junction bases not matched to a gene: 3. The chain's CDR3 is CSARERTSGGATQYF. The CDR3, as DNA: TGCAGTGCTAGAGAAAGGACTAGCGGGGGGGCTACGCAGTATTTT.

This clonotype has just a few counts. The CDR3 DNA reads TGTGCCAGCAGCTTAGCGCACATCTTACCCTCTGGAAACACCATATATTTT. Protein: CASSLAHILPSGNTIYF. This chain joins TRBV7-9 and TRBJ1-3; D remains unclear. Germline V CDR1 and CDR2: SEHNR, FQNEAQ (reference sequence). The V gene lost 0 bases and the J gene lost 0 bases, with 12 bases spanning the gap. The CDR3 has 17 residues. The full variable domain, in which reference TRBV7-9 and TRBJ1-3 provide the parts outside the CDR3, is DTGVSQNPRHKITKRGQNVTFRCDPISEHNRLYWYRQTLGQGPEFLTYFQNEAQLEKSRLLSDRFSAERPKGSFSTLEIQRTEQGDSAMYLCASSLAHILPSGNTIYFGEGSWLTVV.

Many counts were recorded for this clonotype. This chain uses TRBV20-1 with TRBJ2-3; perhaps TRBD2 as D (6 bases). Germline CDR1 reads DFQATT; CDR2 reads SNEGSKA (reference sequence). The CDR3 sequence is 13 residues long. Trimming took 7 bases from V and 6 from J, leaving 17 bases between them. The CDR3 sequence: CSVAGSDHDTQYF. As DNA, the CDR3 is TGCAGTGTCGCGGGGTCGGATCACGATACGCAGTATTTT.

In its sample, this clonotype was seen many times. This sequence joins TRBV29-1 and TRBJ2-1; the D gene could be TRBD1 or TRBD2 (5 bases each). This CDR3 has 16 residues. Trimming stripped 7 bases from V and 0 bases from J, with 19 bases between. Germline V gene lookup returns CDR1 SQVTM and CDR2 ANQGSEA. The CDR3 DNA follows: TGCAGCGCCCACGATACGGGGCTAAGCTCCTACAATGAGCAGTTCTTC. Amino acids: CSAHDTGLSSYNEQFF.

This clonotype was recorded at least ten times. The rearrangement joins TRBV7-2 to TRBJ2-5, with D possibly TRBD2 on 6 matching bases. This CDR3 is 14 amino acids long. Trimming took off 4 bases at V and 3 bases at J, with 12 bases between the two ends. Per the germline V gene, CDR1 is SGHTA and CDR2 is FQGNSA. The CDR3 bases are TGTGCCAGCAGCTCAGGAGGGAACAAAGAGACCCAGTACTTC. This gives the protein CASSSGGNKETQYF.